The 28 T cell receptor beta chains in this list originate from one sample, sequenced in a study of blood T cell repertoires in COVID-19 (TCRdb year 2020). The library came from the immunoSEQ multiplex PCR assay. TCRdb took this table from immuneACCESS and kept in-frame rearrangements with V and J called. Such tables lack part of the clones; where checked against another copy, unresolved V genes explain under half of the gap, and the rest is unexplained. The sample records around 180,000 clones, roughly 79% of which are singletons. The leading ten clones occupy roughly 12% of the sample. Sequencing input: peripheral blood. The receptors were sampled from a woman aged 80 or older with COVID-19, enrolled during active disease.

The V call is TRBV7-9, the J call TRBJ1-1; 8 bases line up with TRBD1. The CDR3 has 15 residues. The J segment lost 4 bases and the V segment lost 6 bases, leaving 10 bases of the junction unmatched. Germline assignment: CDR1 SEHNR and CDR2 FQNEAQ (reference sequence). The CDR3 region is CASSPQRQGTTEAFF. In DNA, the CDR3 is TGTGCCAGCAGTCCCCAAAGACAGGGGACCACTGAAGCTTTCTTT.

Only a few counts were recorded for this clone. CDR3 protein: CATRESSYNSPLHF. CDR3 DNA sequence: TGTGCCACTAGGGAGAGCTCCTATAATTCACCCCTCCACTTT. This sequence joins TRBV15 and TRBJ1-6; D call uncertain. This CDR3 has 14 residues. CDR1 and CDR2 (germline): LNHNV, YYDKDF (reference sequence). Trimming pared 9 bases from V and 0 bases from J, leaving 9 bases between.

This chain joins TRBV11-2 and TRBJ2-3; 10 nucleotides agree with TRBD2. From germline, CDR1 is SGHAT and CDR2 FQNNGV. Trimming cost V 5 bases and J 4 bases; bases outside gene matches: 6. The CDR3 consists of 15 residues. The CDR3 sequence is CASSPRSGGADTQYF. CDR3 DNA: TGTGCCAGCAGCCCACGGAGCGGGGGGGCAGATACGCAGTATTTT.

V gene TRBV4-3 combines with J gene TRBJ2-1; D unresolved. Per germline, CDR1 LGHNA and CDR2 YSLEER. The CDR3 spans 15 residues. Trimming took off 0 bases at V and 10 bases at J, with 16 bases between the two ends. The CDR3 is CASSQEAFPDGEQFF. Written as DNA, the CDR3 is TGCGCCAGCAGCCAAGAGGCTTTCCCCGACGGGGAGCAGTTCTTC.

This chain joins TRBV4-2 and TRBJ1-2; 8 bases are a match to TRBD1. The CDR3 is 14 residues long. After removal of 4 bases from V and 5 bases from J, the junction contained 6 bases not matched to a gene. Germline V gene data show CDR1 as LGHNA and CDR2 as YNFKEQ. The CDR3 is CASSRGGQEYGYTF. In DNA, the CDR3 is TGTGCCAGCAGCCGAGGGGGACAGGAGTATGGCTACACCTTC.

This clone was recorded once. V is TRBV27 and J is TRBJ2-1; the match to TRBD2 covers 12 bases. The CDR3 is made up of 15 amino acids. V was pared by 3 bases and J by 8 bases, with 5 bases of the junction left unmatched. CDR1 and CDR2 (germline): MNHEY, SMNVEV (reference sequence). CDR3 region: CASSFGLAGPDEQFF. CDR3 sequence (DNA): TGTGCCAGCAGTTTTGGACTAGCGGGACCTGATGAGCAGTTCTTC.

The V gene is TRBV19, the J gene TRBJ2-7; D might be TRBD1 (6 bases). The CDR3 is 16 residues long. Deletions cut 5 bases from V and 2 bases from J, with 19 bases between. Germline V gives CDR1 LNHDA, CDR2 SQIVND (reference sequence). The CDR3 region is CASSLFPGERAYEQYF. The CDR3 DNA reads as TGTGCCAGTAGTCTTTTCCCAGGGGAGAGGGCCTACGAGCAGTACTTC.

The J gene is TRBJ2-7, the V gene TRBV5-3; 7 bases match TRBD1. TRBV5-3 is known as an ORF, though its function is uncertain. V was pared by 2 bases and J by 6 bases, with 5 bases of the junction left unmatched. The CDR3 sequence is 13 residues long. CDR3 coding DNA: TGTGCCAGAAGCTTCAGGTGGGACAGCGAGCAGTACTTC. It codes for CARSFRWDSEQYF.

CDR3 bases: TGTGCCAGTTCCCAGGGGGCAGAAGAAAAACTGTTTTTT. The encoded protein is CASSQGAEEKLFF. The V call is TRBV19, the J call TRBJ1-4; 8 bases match TRBD1. Germline V gene sequence: CDR1 LNHDA, CDR2 SQIVND (reference sequence). The CDR3 is made up of 13 amino acids. V was pared by 8 bases and J by 8 bases, with 7 bases of the junction left unmatched.

J is TRBJ2-7 and V is TRBV11-1; D might be TRBD1 (6 bases). The CDR3 runs to 13 residues. With 2 bases removed from V and 2 bases from J, the gap between germline ends came to 7 bases. Germline CDR1 and CDR2: SGHAT and FQDESV (reference sequence). CDR3 residues: CASSLRGTYEQYF. The CDR3 DNA reads as TGTGCCAGCAGCTTAAGGGGGACCTACGAGCAGTACTTC.

This clone showed up many times. The V call is TRBV18, the J call TRBJ2-7, with D possibly TRBD2 on 5 matching bases. V was shortened by 0 bases and J by 2 bases, with 14 bases between the two germline ends. The CDR3 extends over 16 amino acids. The germline V gene encodes CDR1 KGHSH and CDR2 LQKENI. Here the CDR3 reads CASSPPEDRSPYEQYF. The CDR3 DNA reads as TGTGCCAGCTCACCACCGGAGGACCGTAGCCCCTACGAGCAGTACTTC.

The rearrangement links TRBV4-3 to TRBJ2-7; 15 bases match TRBD2. The CDR3 runs 17 residues. The V and J ends lost 3 bases and 4 bases, in that order; junction bases with no gene match: 7. The germline V gene has CDR1 LGHNA and CDR2 YSLEER. CDR3 amino acids: CASSHGLAGGPYYEQYF. The DNA of the CDR3 is TGCGCCAGCAGCCACGGACTAGCGGGGGGGCCGTATTACGAGCAGTACTTC.

This clone came up once. The chain has TRBV12-5 and TRBJ2-5; D is ambiguous. V dropped 2 bases and J dropped 5 bases, with 9 bases sitting between them. Germline V gene sequence: CDR1 LGHNT, CDR2 FRNRAP. This CDR3 region has 13 residues. CDR3 amino acids: CASGLSYVETQYF. The CDR3 nucleotides are TGTGCTAGTGGTTTGTCCTACGTGGAGACCCAGTACTTC.

The rearrangement uses TRBV5-1 and TRBJ1-1, with 8 bases lining up with TRBD1. The CDR3 spans 17 residues. CDR1 and CDR2 from the germline V gene are SGHRS and YFSETQ. The trim removed 6 bases at V and 1 base at J, leaving 14 bases unmatched. DNA of the CDR3: TGCGCCAGCAAGCCTGGACAGGGTAATTTTGGGAACACTGAAGCTTTCTTT. Translated, it gives CASKPGQGNFGNTEAFF.

A few counts support this clone. The V and J genes are TRBV30 and TRBJ2-2; D is uncertain. The CDR3 consists of 13 residues. V lost 2 bases and J lost 4, with 8 bases in between. CDR1 is GTSNPN and CDR2 is SVGIG in the germline V gene (reference sequence). CDR3 in amino acids: CAWSLGLTGELFF. DNA for the CDR3: TGTGCCTGGAGTCTGGGCCTCACCGGGGAGCTGTTTTTT.

The chain has TRBV5-1 and TRBJ1-2, with D possibly matching TRBD1 (5 bases). Between the trimmed V and J ends, which lost 3 bases and 6 bases, there was a span of 15 bases. The CDR3 contains 14 residues. Germline loops: CDR1 SGHRS, CDR2 YFSETQ. The DNA of the CDR3 is TGCGCCAGCAGCTCCTCCACAGGATCGAATGGCTACACCTTC. Translation: CASSSSTGSNGYTF.

This chain joins TRBV5-1 and TRBJ1-5; D gene unclear. The V end lost 5 bases, the J end lost 9 bases, and 18 bases lay between the germline ends. This CDR3 is built from 14 residues. CDR1 SGHRS and CDR2 YFSETQ come from the germline V gene. CDR3 amino acids: CASRKTAGDGPQHF. CDR3 sequence (DNA): TGCGCCAGCAGGAAAACAGCGGGAGATGGGCCCCAGCATTTT.

Notes on this clone: Other DNA variants within this sample encode the same CDR3. This chain uses TRBV18 with TRBJ2-5, with D unresolved. The CDR3 runs to 11 residues. The V gene lost 3 bases and the J gene lost 4 bases, with 3 bases spanning the gap. The germline V gene encodes CDR1 KGHSH and CDR2 LQKENI. In nucleotides, the CDR3 is TGTGCCAGCTCACCCGGAGAGACCCAGTACTTC. It encodes CASSPGETQYF.

The genes are TRBV11-3 and TRBJ2-3; 12 nucleotides match TRBD2. Germline V gives CDR1 SGHNT, CDR2 YENEEA. Unmatched junction bases numbered 0, after V lost 1 base and J lost 4 bases. This CDR3 has 15 residues. For the CDR3, the DNA is TGTGCCAGCAGCTTAGGACTAGCGGGGGCAGATACGCAGTATTTT. It codes for CASSLGLAGADTQYF.

The rearrangement links TRBV12-3 or TRBV12-4 to TRBJ1-4, with D possibly TRBD1 on 6 matching bases. The CDR3 length is 13 residues. V was clipped by 8 bases and J by 4 bases, with 11 bases between them. CDR3 protein: CASGDRFNEKLFF. CDR3 nucleotide sequence: TGTGCCAGCGGAGACAGGTTTAATGAAAAACTGTTTTTT.

This clone was seen just once. The rearrangement links TRBV11-2 to TRBJ1-3; D perhaps matches TRBD1 (5 bases). There are 12 residues in the CDR3. Trimming removed 7 bases from V and 4 bases from J, with 8 bases in between. CDR1 is SGHAT and CDR2 is FQNNGV in the germline V gene. CDR3 nucleotides: TGTGCCAGCATGAAGGGGGGAAACACCATATATTTT. Protein sequence: CASMKGGNTIYF.

This rearrangement joins TRBV6-1 to TRBJ2-6, with 7 bases aligning to TRBD1. Germline CDR1 MNHNS, CDR2 SASEGT. This CDR3 spans 18 amino acids. The J segment lost 2 bases and the V segment lost 4 bases, leaving 11 bases of the junction unmatched. CDR3 coding DNA: TGTGCCAGCAGTGCAATTACAGGGGCGCAGACTGGGGCCAACGTCCTGACTTTC. Protein sequence: CASSAITGAQTGANVLTF.

The gene calls are TRBV7-6 and TRBJ2-7; TRBD1 is a possible D gene (6 bases). V lost 1 base to trimming and J lost 4 bases, with 14 bases between them. Per the germline V gene, CDR1 is SGHVS and CDR2 is FNYEAQ. The CDR3 contains 15 residues. In nucleotides, the CDR3 is TGTGCCAGCAGCTTAGAAAACAGGGCCCCGTACGAGCAGTACTTC. This sequence encodes CASSLENRAPYEQYF.

This chain joins TRBV2 and TRBJ1-5; D remains unclear. Trimming took off 2 bases at V and 5 bases at J, with 7 bases between the two ends. CDR3 length: 13 residues. Germline loops: CDR1 SNHLY, CDR2 FYNNEI. The CDR3 bases are TGTGCCAGCAGTGAATTCGTTGATCAGCCCCAGCATTTT. This gives the protein CASSEFVDQPQHF.

V and J are TRBV7-9 and TRBJ2-3, with D hard to call. V lost 8 bases, J lost 2 bases, and 11 bases lay in between. Looked up from germline, CDR1 is SEHNR and CDR2 is FQNEAQ (reference sequence). The CDR3 extends over 13 amino acids. The CDR3 nucleotides read TGTGCCAGCCAACCCCACTTCACAGATACGCAGTATTTT. Amino acid sequence: CASQPHFTDTQYF.

CDR3 sequence: CASSLAGAGANVLTF. CDR3 DNA sequence: TGCGCCAGCAGCTTGGCCGGGGCTGGGGCCAACGTCCTGACTTTC. The rearrangement links TRBV5-1 to TRBJ2-6; TRBD2 might be the D (5 bases). The CDR3 consists of 15 residues. V was pared by 0 bases and J by 2 bases, with 6 bases between. Germline loops: CDR1 SGHRS, CDR2 YFSETQ.

The chain has TRBV4-1 and TRBJ2-3; 7 positions match TRBD1. The germline V gene has CDR1 MGHRA and CDR2 YSYEKL. The CDR3 has 15 residues. V lost 5 bases to trimming and J lost 2 bases; unmatched junction nucleotides: 7. The CDR3 is CASSAQTGLTDTQYF. As DNA, the CDR3 is TGCGCCAGCAGCGCTCAGACAGGGCTCACAGATACGCAGTATTTT.

This chain links TRBV29-1 with TRBJ1-2, with unresolved D. The CDR3 is 12 residues long. Trimming removed 4 bases from V and 1 base from J, with 7 bases in between. Germline V gene lookup returns CDR1 SQVTM and CDR2 ANQGSEA. CDR3 nucleotides: TGCAGCGTTGTGGAGGATAACTATGGCTACACCTTC. Translated: CSVVEDNYGYTF. The entire variable domain, with the rest obtained from reference TRBV29-1 and TRBJ1-2, is as follows: SAVISQKPSRDICQRGTSLTIQCQVDSQVTMMFWYRQQPGQSLTLIATANQGSEATYESGFVIDKFPISRPNLTFSTLTVSNMSPEDSSIYLCSVVEDNYGYTFGSGTRLTVV.